Below, 29 T cell receptor beta chains from the same sample are listed, as sequenced in a study of T-cell memory formation after mild COVID-19 (dated by TCRdb to 2020 to 2022). Libraries were prepared through 5' RACE. The sequencing machine was an Illumina NovaSeq 6000. The raw public reads went through TCRdb reprocessing: fastp at Q25, MiXCR clone calling, in-frame beta chains kept. Under each unique CDR3 protein, matching rows form one entry showing the most common genes and DNA. This sample is represented by about 340,000 distinct CDR3 sequences; 20% to 25% of them were singletons. The ten largest clones add up to over 20% of the sample. Specimen: PBMCs or a T cell subset sorted from them (not recorded which). These receptors originate from a man between 18 and 29 years old who had mild COVID-19 (a few samples of this study predate the infection). The sample titles of this study are shuffled in the database, so cell type and time point are left out; the donor was told from shared clones.

This clonotype was observed a handful of times. The chain links TRBV20-1 to TRBJ2-3, with 8 bases that match TRBD2. The CDR3 covers 15 residues. CDR1 and CDR2 (germline): DFQATT, SNEGSKA (reference sequence). J was trimmed by 2 bases and V by 6 bases; bases with no gene match: 10. The CDR3 protein is CSAQRRSGATDTQYF. CDR3 coding DNA: TGCAGTGCCCAGAGGCGTAGCGGGGCCACAGATACGCAGTATTTT.

This clonotype turned up a few times. The chain is built from TRBV4-2 and TRBJ2-5, with 11 bases that match TRBD2. Trimming removed 1 base from V and 5 bases from J; junction bases left unmatched: 12. The CDR3 totals 18 residues. Germline values: CDR1 LGHNA, CDR2 YNFKEQ. The CDR3: CASSQVLAGVSPRETQYF. CDR3 coding DNA: TGTGCCAGCAGCCAAGTACTAGCGGGGGTCTCACCTCGGGAGACCCAGTACTTC.

This clonotype occurred a few times. The chain has TRBV5-1 and TRBJ2-7, with 9 bases lining up with TRBD1. The CDR3 contains 16 residues. Unmatched junction bases numbered 6, after V lost 2 bases and J lost 0 bases. Germline V gene data show CDR1 as SGHRS and CDR2 as YFSETQ. The CDR3: CASSFAQGASSYEQYF. Written as DNA, the CDR3 is TGCGCCAGCAGCTTCGCACAGGGGGCGAGCTCCTACGAGCAGTACTTC.

A few counts support this clonotype. The chain links TRBV4-1 to TRBJ2-3, with 9 bases aligning to TRBD2. The CDR3 contains 16 residues. With 0 bases clipped from V and 7 bases from J, the junction kept 8 bases outside the gene matches. In germline, CDR1 is MGHRA, CDR2 YSYEKL. The CDR3 DNA sequence: TGCGCCAGCAGCCAAGATAGAGCGGGGGGCTTTAATACGCAGTATTTT. Its translation: CASSQDRAGGFNTQYF.

This chain links TRBV7-2 with TRBJ1-6, with TRBD1 matching over 10 bases. The CDR3 length is 16 residues. In germline, CDR1 is SGHTA, CDR2 FQGNSA. Trimming at V came to 1 base and at J to 14 bases, leaving 11 bases not matched to a gene. The chain's CDR3 is CASSLVPGQGRLTLHF. CDR3 nucleotides: TGTGCCAGCAGCTTAGTCCCGGGACAGGGGAGATTGACCCTCCACTTT.

Only a few counts were recorded for this clonotype. V usage is TRBV12-3 or TRBV12-4 and J usage is TRBJ2-7, with D perhaps matching TRBD2 (7 bases). Trimming cost V 7 bases and J 1 base, with 14 bases left between them. The CDR3 spans 14 residues. CDR3 sequence (DNA): TGTGCCAGCACAGACGCGGGGGCTTCCTACGAGCAGTACTTC. Translated, it gives CASTDAGASYEQYF.

In this sample, this clonotype turned up a few times. The chain recombines TRBV7-2 with TRBJ2-5; D gene uncertain. The germline gives CDR1 SGHTA, CDR2 FQGNSA. The length of the CDR3 is 14 residues. Trimming took 5 bases from V and 5 from J, leaving 15 bases between them. Written as DNA, the CDR3 is TGTGCCAGCAGCCCCGCCGGGCAGTCCGAGACCCAGTACTTC. Its protein product is CASSPAGQSETQYF.

There are a few counts of this clonotype. CDR3 amino acids: CASNAAGVLNEQFF. The DNA of the CDR3 is TGTGCCAGCAACGCTGCGGGGGTACTCAATGAGCAGTTCTTC. The V call is TRBV7-8, the J call TRBJ2-1, with 7 bases fitting TRBD2. This CDR3 comprises 14 residues. The junction had 9 bases not matched to a gene; V was cut back by 7 bases and J by 6 bases. Germline-derived CDR1 and CDR2 are SGHVS and FQNEAQ.

Many counts were recorded for this clonotype. The chain employs TRBV7-2 and TRBJ2-3, with TRBD2 matching 8 bases. The CDR3 is made up of 12 amino acids. V shed 4 bases and J 13 bases; nucleotides not matched to a gene: 7. Germline loops: CDR1 SGHTA, CDR2 FQGNSA. The CDR3 sequence: CASSSSSGAEYF. CDR3 DNA sequence: TGTGCCAGCAGCTCAAGTAGCGGGGCGGAGTATTTT.

A few counts support this clonotype. CDR3 bases: TGTGCCAGCAGCTTGGGTCACAGGAGGGGGGAGACCCAGTACTTC. It codes for CASSLGHRRGETQYF. The chain links TRBV11-3 to TRBJ2-5; D is perhaps TRBD1 or TRBD2 (6 bases each). Trimming shortened V by 3 bases and J by 5 bases, and 16 bases separated the two germline ends. CDR3 length: 15 amino acids. Germline V gene lookup returns CDR1 SGHNT and CDR2 YENEEA.

This clonotype was picked up a small number of times. CDR3 loop: CASSDTGGRNQPQHF. The CDR3 nucleotides are TGCGCCAGCAGCGACACAGGGGGCCGCAATCAGCCCCAGCATTTT. V and J are TRBV5-1 and TRBJ1-5, with TRBD1 matching over 9 bases. The CDR3 contains 15 residues. Trimming removed 4 bases from V and 2 bases from J; junction bases left unmatched: 4. Germline loops: CDR1 SGHRS, CDR2 YFSETQ. Filled out from reference TRBV5-1 and TRBJ1-5, the complete variable domain reads KAGVTQTPRYLIKTRGQQVTLSCSPISGHRSVSWYQQTPGQGLQFLFEYFSETQRNKGNFPGRFSGRQFSNSRSEMNVSTLELGDSALYLCASSDTGGRNQPQHFGDGTRLSIL.

The chain combines TRBV7-2 with TRBJ1-6; a weak D match, TRBD1 (5 bases). CDR3 size: 13 residues. Per the germline V gene, CDR1 is SGHTA and CDR2 is FQGNSA. With 4 bases removed from V and 12 bases from J, the gap between germline ends came to 13 bases. The CDR3 region has the DNA TGTGCCAGCAGCTCTGACAGAATTCAACCCCTCCACTTT. It encodes CASSSDRIQPLHF.

The genes are TRBV2 and TRBJ1-2; possibly TRBD1 for D (5 bases). Trimming removed 8 bases at V and 8 bases at J, with 15 bases between. The CDR3 runs 12 residues. The germline CDR1 and CDR2 sequences are SNHLY and FYNNEI. The CDR3 region is CASLGVGRGYTF. Written as DNA, the CDR3 is TGTGCCAGCCTTGGGGTGGGGCGCGGCTACACCTTC.

The chain carries TRBV10-2 and TRBJ1-2; TRBD1 might be the D (5 bases). Germline V gene data show CDR1 as WSHSY and CDR2 as SAAADI. V lost 2 bases and J 2 bases, leaving 6 bases between the germline ends. This CDR3 spans 13 amino acids. This CDR3 reads CASSEGGNYGYTF. The CDR3 coding sequence is TGCGCCAGCAGTGAGGGGGGAAACTATGGCTACACCTTC.

This clonotype was seen only a few times. The chain combines TRBV6-1 with TRBJ2-7; 12 bases are a match to TRBD2. The CDR3 consists of 16 residues. In germline, CDR1 is MNHNS, CDR2 SASEGT. V lost 6 bases, J lost 0 bases, and 6 bases stayed unmatched. The CDR3: CASSHRLAGDSYEQYV. In nucleotides, the CDR3 is TGTGCCAGCAGCCATCGACTAGCGGGGGACTCCTACGAGCAGTACGTC.

V and J are TRBV5-1 and TRBJ2-1; D is possibly TRBD2 (6 bases). Trimming removed 5 bases from V and 7 bases from J, with 22 bases in between. The length of the CDR3 is 16 residues. CDR1 and CDR2 (germline): SGHRS, YFSETQ. The CDR3 reads CASSTSGGGKENEQFF. CDR3 nucleotide sequence: TGCGCCAGCAGTACCTCCGGTGGGGGGAAGGAGAATGAGCAGTTCTTC. Full variable domain (rest looked up from reference TRBV5-1 and TRBJ2-1): KAGVTQTPRYLIKTRGQQVTLSCSPISGHRSVSWYQQTPGQGLQFLFEYFSETQRNKGNFPGRFSGRQFSNSRSEMNVSTLELGDSALYLCASSTSGGGKENEQFFGPGTRLTVL.

This clonotype was seen more than once but under ten times. The chain's CDR3 is CASTRGGASYNEQFF. The CDR3 nucleotides read TGTGCCAGCACCCGCGGGGGGGCCTCTTACAATGAGCAGTTCTTC. This chain connects TRBV6-2 or TRBV6-3 to TRBJ2-1; 9 bases map to TRBD2. Trimming removed 7 bases from V and 4 bases from J; junction bases left unmatched: 8. The CDR3 covers 15 residues. Germline V gene data show CDR1 as MNHEY and CDR2 as SVGEGT.

V is TRBV7-2 and J is TRBJ2-3; D possibly matches TRBD1 or TRBD2 (6 bases each). The CDR3 extends over 14 amino acids. The V and J ends lost 5 bases and 3 bases respectively, with 12 bases between them. Looked up from germline, CDR1 is SGHTA and CDR2 is FQGNSA. Written as DNA, the CDR3 is TGTGCCAGCAGCCCATGGAGGGGGACAGATACGCAGTATTTT. This encodes CASSPWRGTDTQYF.

In DNA form, the CDR3 reads TGTGCCAGCTCACCGACGGTGGGGGGGATGGCAGATACGCAGTATTTT. Its translation is CASSPTVGGMADTQYF. This chain links TRBV18 with TRBJ2-3, with 7 bases identical to TRBD2. This CDR3 is built from 16 residues. Per the germline V gene, CDR1 is KGHSH and CDR2 is LQKENI. The V and J ends lost 3 bases and 4 bases, in that order; junction bases with no gene match: 10.

The chain employs TRBV20-1 and TRBJ1-5; D gene ambiguous. This CDR3 spans 13 amino acids. Germline values: CDR1 DFQATT, CDR2 SNEGSKA (reference sequence). The germline V and J ends were trimmed by 2 bases and 4 bases, with 9 bases remaining between them. This CDR3 is CSARMAPNQPQHF. In nucleotides, the CDR3 is TGCAGTGCTAGAATGGCACCAAATCAGCCCCAGCATTTT.

The sample holds a few counts of this clonotype. The rearrangement links TRBV20-1 to TRBJ1-2, with TRBD1 as a possible D gene (6 bases). CDR3 size: 15 residues. V gave up 3 bases and J gave up 5 bases, with 19 bases separating them. From germline, CDR1 is DFQATT and CDR2 SNEGSKA (reference sequence). CDR3 in DNA: TGCAGTGCTAGTGAAACGCAGGGGCCATCTTATGGCTACACCTTC. This translates into CSASETQGPSYGYTF.

This rearrangement joins TRBV14 to TRBJ1-1, with no clear D. This CDR3 is built from 15 residues. V was cut by 2 bases and J by 0 bases, with 10 bases left in between. In germline, CDR1 is SGHDN, CDR2 FVKESK. The CDR3 DNA sequence: TGTGCCAGCAGCCAACTGGGGAGATTGAACACTGAAGCTTTCTTT. It translates to CASSQLGRLNTEAFF.

This clonotype was seen only a few times. The chain combines TRBV28 with TRBJ2-7; 8 bases fit TRBD2. V trimming: 5 bases; J trimming: 0 bases; junction bases outside the gene matches: 3. There are 14 residues in the CDR3. From germline, CDR1 is MDHEN and CDR2 SYDVKM. The CDR3 DNA sequence: TGTGCCAGCAGTGGGGGGACTAGCTCCTACGAGCAGTACGTC. This encodes CASSGGTSSYEQYV.

The genes are TRBV4-3 and TRBJ1-2; no clear D. The CDR3 loop spans 16 amino acids. From germline, CDR1 is LGHNA and CDR2 YSLEER. Trimming stripped 0 bases from V and 4 bases from J, with 15 bases between. The CDR3 sequence is CASSQDGYLPSYGYTF. The CDR3 region has the DNA TGCGCCAGCAGCCAAGATGGCTACCTCCCCAGCTATGGCTACACCTTC.

The sample holds a few counts of this clonotype. This chain joins TRBV7-9 and TRBJ2-3; 7 bases are shared with TRBD2. The CDR3 totals 15 residues. Germline lookup yields CDR1 SEHNR and CDR2 FQNEAQ (reference sequence). V trimming: 1 base; J trimming: 6 bases; junction bases outside the gene matches: 7. The CDR3 region has the DNA TGTGCCAGCAGCTTAGGGGAGGCGGGAGCCGATACGCAGTATTTT. It specifies CASSLGEAGADTQYF.

At least ten counts were recorded for this clonotype. The chain carries TRBV10-3 and TRBJ2-1; D unresolved. The CDR3 length is 14 residues. CDR1 is ENHRY, CDR2 SYGVKD, per germline. V lost 2 bases and J 6 bases, leaving 11 bases between the germline ends. CDR3 bases: TGTGCCATCAGTGAGCAGGCTGGAATCAATGAGCAGTTCTTC. Translated, it gives CAISEQAGINEQFF.

V usage is TRBV23-1 and J usage is TRBJ1-5; D unresolved. TRBV23-1 belongs to the ORF category, with a function that is uncertain. V lost 0 bases to trimming and J lost 4 bases, with 10 bases between them. The CDR3 spans 15 residues. The CDR3, as DNA: TGCGCCAGCAGTCAATCGAGTACAACTAATCAGCCCCAGCATTTT. It translates to CASSQSSTTNQPQHF.

The table lists this clonotype with a few counts. The V call is TRBV7-2, the J call TRBJ2-7; D possibly matches TRBD1 or TRBD2 (6 bases each). There are 15 residues in the CDR3. Trimming stripped 4 bases from V and 4 bases from J, with 17 bases between. The V gene's germline CDR1 is SGHTA and CDR2 FQGNSA. The CDR3 nucleotides are TGTGCCAGCAGCTGGGGGCCGGGGGCGGTATACGAGCAGTACTTC. Translated: CASSWGPGAVYEQYF. The full variable domain, in which reference TRBV7-2 and TRBJ2-7 provide the parts outside the CDR3, is GAGVSQSPSNKVTEKGKDVELRCDPISGHTALYWYRQSLGQGLEFLIYFQGNSAPDKSGLPSDRFSAERTGGSVSTLTIQRTQQEDSAVYLCASSWGPGAVYEQYFGPGTRLTVT.

This clonotype has only a few counts. The chain carries TRBV12-5 and TRBJ1-5; D is unclear. CDR1 is LGHNT and CDR2 is FRNRAP in the germline V gene. Between the trimmed V and J ends, which lost 6 bases and 8 bases, there was a span of 8 bases. The CDR3 consists of 11 residues. CDR3 region: CASGGEEPQHF. The CDR3 DNA follows: TGTGCTAGTGGAGGAGAGGAGCCCCAGCATTTT.